The 25 T cell receptor beta chains reported below all come from one sample, sequenced in a study of PD-1 blockade in classical Hodgkin lymphoma. Relapses following autologous stem cell transplantation were seen in all patients, with brentuximab vedotin exposure varying. Measured with immunoSEQ multiplex PCR; TCRdb has only the in-frame clones, and not every one. The repertoire holds tens of thousands of clones, with almost 85% as singletons. This specimen consisted of peripheral blood mononuclear cells (PBMCs), obtained before the second cycle of nivolumab. The receptors were sampled from a human donor with classical Hodgkin lymphoma.

CDR3 sequence (DNA): TGTGCGGTCGGGCAGACAAACAATCAGCCCCAGCATTTT. Its protein is CAVGQTNNQPQHF. This rearrangement joins TRBV6-5 to TRBJ1-5, with D unresolved. Germline V CDR1 and CDR2: MNHEY, SVGAGI. The length of the CDR3 is 13 residues.

The V gene is TRBV6-6, the J gene TRBJ2-7, with a possible D match to TRBD2 (6 bases). Germline values: CDR1 MNHNY, CDR2 SVGAGI (reference sequence). The CDR3 length is 16 residues. V shed 5 bases and J shed 5 bases, with 22 bases lying between them. As DNA, the CDR3 is TGTGCCAGCAGTGCGAGGGTCGGGGGATCAGAGAACGAGCAGTACTTC. It translates to CASSARVGGSENEQYF.

The chain is built from TRBV27 and TRBJ2-5; D could derive from TRBD1 or TRBD2 (5 bases each). Germline V gene sequence: CDR1 MNHEY, CDR2 SMNVEV (reference sequence). This CDR3 has 16 amino acids. V lost 8 bases and J lost 5, with 24 bases in between. The CDR3 nucleotides are TGTGCCAGCCAACCTCTCGGGGCCATGGGCGTCGAGACCCAGTACTTC. As protein: CASQPLGAMGVETQYF.

The chain joins TRBV10-3 to TRBJ1-5; 7 bases map to TRBD1. Germline trimming cut 3 bases from V and 4 bases from J; bases unmatched to any gene: 6. CDR3 length: 15 residues. The germline CDR1 and CDR2 sequences are ENHRY and SYGVKD. The CDR3 DNA reads TGTGCCATCAGTGAACGGGACAGCTTAAATCAGCCCCAGCATTTT. Its translation is CAISERDSLNQPQHF.

The genes are TRBV27 and TRBJ1-2; possible D gene TRBD1, 5 bases. Germline CDR1 is MNHEY and CDR2 is SMNVEV (reference sequence). V gave up 3 bases and J gave up 7 bases, with 27 bases separating them. The CDR3 covers 18 residues. The CDR3, as DNA: TGTGCCAGCAGTTTTCTCCAACTCCTCCGCTCGGGGGAAGGTGGCTACACCTTC. Protein: CASSFLQLLRSGEGGYTF.

This clone has a single count. The V call is TRBV18, the J call TRBJ2-7; 8 nucleotides line up with TRBD1. V shed 3 bases, J shed 5 bases, and the junction held 6 bases outside the gene matches. Germline loops: CDR1 KGHSH, CDR2 LQKENI. The CDR3 spans 14 residues. The CDR3 region is CASSPAQGVDEQYF. CDR3 bases: TGTGCCAGCTCACCGGCACAGGGGGTAGACGAGCAGTACTTC.

This clone was recorded once. This CDR3 reads CASSPPRGLGGTDTQYF. The CDR3 DNA follows: TGTGCCAGTAGTCCCCCCAGGGGATTAGGCGGGACAGATACGCAGTATTTT. This sequence joins TRBV19 and TRBJ2-3; D possibly corresponds to TRBD1 (6 bases). The CDR3 sequence is 17 residues long. The V and J ends lost 5 bases and 3 bases respectively, with 21 bases between them. Germline lookup yields CDR1 LNHDA and CDR2 SQIVND (reference sequence).

V usage is TRBV11-2 and J usage is TRBJ2-1, with D perhaps TRBD2 (5 bases). The CDR3 loop spans 15 amino acids. Trimming shortened V by 5 bases and J by 4 bases, and 15 bases separated the two germline ends. CDR1 and CDR2 (germline): SGHAT, FQNNGV. As DNA, the CDR3 is TGTGCCAGCAGCCGCGGACTGGTGGGATACAATGAGCAGTTCTTC. Encoded protein: CASSRGLVGYNEQFF. The full variable domain, its missing parts supplied by reference TRBV11-2 and TRBJ2-1, is EAGVAQSPRYKIIEKRQSVAFWCNPISGHATLYWYQQILGQGPKLLIQFQNNGVVDDSQLPKDRFSAERLKGVDSTLKIQPAKLEDSAVYLCASSRGLVGYNEQFFGPGTRLTVL.

The rearrangement links TRBV20-1 to TRBJ1-2; D not resolved. The CDR3 covers 11 residues. Trimming pared 4 bases from V and 6 bases from J, leaving 9 bases between. Germline V lookup: CDR1 DFQATT, CDR2 SNEGSKA (reference sequence). As DNA, the CDR3 is TGCAGTGCTATGGAAGATGATGGCTACACCTTC. It yields the protein CSAMEDDGYTF.

The chain employs TRBV27 and TRBJ2-5; 10 positions agree with TRBD2. The CDR3 extends over 13 amino acids. The trim removed 10 bases at V and 5 bases at J, leaving 7 bases unmatched. The germline CDR1 and CDR2 sequences are MNHEY and SMNVEV (reference sequence). The CDR3: CATRLAGVETQYF. The CDR3 DNA reads as TGTGCCACCCGGCTAGCGGGGGTGGAGACCCAGTACTTC.

The chain combines TRBV7-2 with TRBJ1-2; TRBD1 matches at 11 bases. Trimming at V came to 3 bases and at J to 6 bases, leaving 6 bases not matched to a gene. The CDR3 consists of 15 residues. Germline V gives CDR1 SGHTA, CDR2 FQGNSA. CDR3 residues: CASSLGTGGGNGYTF. The CDR3 region has the DNA TGTGCCAGCAGCTTGGGGACAGGGGGAGGTAATGGCTACACCTTC. Using reference TRBV7-2 and TRBJ1-2 for the parts outside the CDR3, the full variable domain is GAGVSQSPSNKVTEKGKDVELRCDPISGHTALYWYRQSLGQGLEFLIYFQGNSAPDKSGLPSDRFSAERTGGSVSTLTIQRTQQEDSAVYLCASSLGTGGGNGYTFGSGTRLTVV.

V is TRBV6-5 and J is TRBJ2-7; TRBD1 agrees at 8 bases. Germline V gene sequence: CDR1 MNHEY, CDR2 SVGAGI. The V and J ends lost 10 bases and 3 bases, in that order; junction bases with no gene match: 5. The CDR3 is 12 residues long. The CDR3 nucleotides are TGTGCCACCCAACAGGGGGACTACGAGCAGTACTTC. Translating it yields CATQQGDYEQYF.

This chain connects TRBV25-1 to TRBJ2-7; the match to TRBD1 covers 10 bases. Per the germline V gene, CDR1 is MGHDK and CDR2 is SYGVNS. Trimming took 6 bases from V and 5 from J; bases not matched to a gene: 4. The CDR3 length is 13 residues. As DNA, the CDR3 is TGTGCCAGCAGCCGGGACAGGGGCGACGAGCAGTACTTC. This sequence encodes CASSRDRGDEQYF.

This clone was seen just once. The chain couples TRBV30 to TRBJ2-6; TRBD1 matches at 7 bases. The germline V gene encodes CDR1 GTSNPN and CDR2 SVGIG (reference sequence). The V segment lost 5 bases and the J segment 0 bases; nucleotides outside the gene matches: 7. The CDR3 loop spans 16 amino acids. CDR3 in DNA: TGTGCCTGGTCCGCACAGGGGATCTCTGGGGCCAACGTCCTGACTTTC. The encoded protein is CAWSAQGISGANVLTF.

This clone was counted once. The junction departs from the called germline gene at one end, perhaps through a read error. This chain joins TRBV11-2 and TRBJ2-7; TRBD1 might be the D (6 bases). Germline assignment: CDR1 SGHAT and CDR2 FQNNGV. There are 12 residues in the CDR3. The CDR3 DNA follows: TGTGCCAGCAGCTTACCCGGGACACCTCCAAACTTC. The encoded protein is CASSLPGTPPNF.

The genes are TRBV19 and TRBJ1-5; D is undetermined. Germline V gene data show CDR1 as LNHDA and CDR2 as SQIVND (reference sequence). Trimming pared 7 bases from V and 2 bases from J, leaving 12 bases between. The CDR3 is made up of 14 amino acids. The CDR3 reads CASIEGYGNQPQHF. CDR3 sequence (DNA): TGTGCCAGTATAGAGGGTTATGGCAATCAGCCCCAGCATTTT.

The V call is TRBV6-5, the J call TRBJ1-2; no definite D call. Trimming left V 7 bases short and J 6 bases short, with 15 bases between. The CDR3 covers 13 residues. Looked up from germline, CDR1 is MNHEY and CDR2 is SVGAGI. Written as DNA, the CDR3 is TGTGCCAGCACCCCGCAACCCATCAATGGCTACACCTTC. Translation gives CASTPQPINGYTF.

This chain links TRBV7-9 with TRBJ2-2; tentatively, D is TRBD2 (6 bases). Germline V gives CDR1 SEHNR, CDR2 FQNEAQ (reference sequence). This CDR3 comprises 12 residues. Trimming took 11 bases from V and 0 from J, leaving 7 bases between them. CDR3 in amino acids: CAGRTNTGELFF. The CDR3 DNA reads TGTGCCGGGAGGACGAACACCGGGGAGCTGTTTTTT.

The chain uses TRBV4-2 and TRBJ1-2; D gene unclear. The CDR3 sequence is 12 residues long. V lost 3 bases to trimming and J lost 2 bases, with 4 bases between them. The germline CDR1 and CDR2 sequences are LGHNA and YNFKEQ. The CDR3 protein is CASSQTNYGYTF. In nucleotides, the CDR3 is TGTGCCAGCAGCCAGACCAACTATGGCTACACCTTC.

This rearrangement joins TRBV5-5 to TRBJ2-7; maybe TRBD2 (6 bases). Trimming cost V 3 bases and J 3 bases, with 10 bases left between them. The length of the CDR3 is 13 residues. The germline CDR1 and CDR2 sequences are SGHKS and YYEKEE (reference sequence). DNA of the CDR3: TGTGCCAGCAGCTACGGGACTCGCTACGAGCAGTACTTC. It specifies CASSYGTRYEQYF.

This chain joins TRBV7-9 and TRBJ2-1; 12 nucleotides match TRBD2. Germline CDR1 reads SEHNR; CDR2 reads FQNEAQ (reference sequence). The trim removed 5 bases at V and 0 bases at J, leaving 11 bases unmatched. The CDR3 contains 19 residues. CDR3 residues: CASSPSSGGVLGSYNEQFF. CDR3 DNA sequence: TGTGCCAGCAGCCCTTCTAGCGGGGGGGTCCTAGGCTCCTACAATGAGCAGTTCTTC.

This sequence joins TRBV5-1 and TRBJ2-1, with D possibly being TRBD1 or TRBD2 (5 bases each). Germline CDR1 is SGHRS and CDR2 is YFSETQ. V was trimmed by 1 base and J by 8 bases, leaving 13 bases between them. CDR3 size: 14 residues. In nucleotides, the CDR3 is TGCGCCAGCAGCTTGCTAGAGGGGTACGATGAGCAGTTCTTC. It translates to CASSLLEGYDEQFF.

This clone was recorded only once. V usage is TRBV7-9 and J usage is TRBJ1-2, with TRBD1 as a possible D gene (5 bases). Trimming removed 1 base at V and 6 bases at J, with 12 bases between. Germline CDR1 and CDR2: SEHNR and FQNEAQ (reference sequence). The CDR3 totals 14 residues. The CDR3 nucleotides read TGTGCCAGCAGCTTAGATGGCAGGGCCGATGGCTACACCTTC. Translating it yields CASSLDGRADGYTF.

This clone was picked up one time. A far larger clone is one base from this, pointing to a likely read error. J is TRBJ1-2 and V is TRBV25-1, with unresolved D. The CDR3 extends over 14 amino acids. Per germline, CDR1 MGHDK and CDR2 SYGVNS. V was clipped by 7 bases and J by 7 bases, with 19 bases between them. CDR3 bases: TGTGCCAGCAATATCGCAGGCCGTGTGGGTGGCTACACCTTC. Translation gives CASNIAGRVGGYTF.

The table lists this clone with a count of one. The chain joins TRBV2 to TRBJ1-4, with 9 bases identical to TRBD1. Germline values: CDR1 SNHLY, CDR2 FYNNEI. CDR3 length: 16 amino acids. With V trimmed by 6 bases and J by 7 bases, 12 bases remained unmatched. Here the CDR3 reads CASRITHRGRAEKLFF. The CDR3, as DNA: TGTGCCAGCAGGATAACCCACAGGGGGCGCGCTGAAAAACTGTTTTTT.